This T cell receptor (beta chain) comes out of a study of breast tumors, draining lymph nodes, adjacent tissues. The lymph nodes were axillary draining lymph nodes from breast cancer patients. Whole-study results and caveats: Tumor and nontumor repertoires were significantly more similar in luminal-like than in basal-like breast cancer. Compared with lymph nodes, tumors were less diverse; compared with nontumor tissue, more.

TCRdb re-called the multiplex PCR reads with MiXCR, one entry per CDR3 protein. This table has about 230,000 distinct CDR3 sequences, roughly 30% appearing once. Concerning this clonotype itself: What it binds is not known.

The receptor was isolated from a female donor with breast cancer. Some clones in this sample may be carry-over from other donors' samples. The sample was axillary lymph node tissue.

CDR3 residues: CASSQQGKTNTQYF. CDR3 DNA: TGTGCCAGCAGCCAACAGGGGAAAACAAATACGCAGTATTTT. The chain recombines TRBV3-1 with TRBJ2-3; TRBD1 might be the D (6 bases). CDR1 and CDR2 from the germline V gene are LGHDT and YNNKEL (reference sequence). Between the trimmed V and J ends, which lost 2 bases and 7 bases, there was a span of 13 bases. The CDR3 sequence is 14 residues long.